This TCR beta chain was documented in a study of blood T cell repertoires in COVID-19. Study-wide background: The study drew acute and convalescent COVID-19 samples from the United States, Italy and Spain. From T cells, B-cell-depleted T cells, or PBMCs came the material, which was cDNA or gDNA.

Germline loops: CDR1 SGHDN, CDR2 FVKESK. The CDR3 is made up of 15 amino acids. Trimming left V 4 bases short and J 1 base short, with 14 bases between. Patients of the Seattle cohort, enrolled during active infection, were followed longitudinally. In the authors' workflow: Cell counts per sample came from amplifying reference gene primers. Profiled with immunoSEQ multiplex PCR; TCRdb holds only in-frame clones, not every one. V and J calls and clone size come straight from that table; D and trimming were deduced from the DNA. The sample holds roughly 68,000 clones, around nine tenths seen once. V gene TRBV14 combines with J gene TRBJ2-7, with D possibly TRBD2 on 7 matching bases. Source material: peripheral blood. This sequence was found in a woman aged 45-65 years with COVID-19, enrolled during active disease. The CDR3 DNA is TGTGCCAGCAGCCGAGTTGGGGGGGCGTCCTACGAGCAGTACTTC. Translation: CASSRVGGASYEQYF.